This entry concerns a single TCR beta chain. This clone was counted a few times. It has no known antigen specificity. It has no much larger one-base neighbor in the sample; base qualities were not kept. From about 10,000 to 100,000 sorted cells per subset, genomic DNA was extracted using the DNeasy Blood and Tissue Kit. The immunoSEQ service sequenced and mapped the TCRbeta V-J or V-D-J regions, with each sample reaching coverage above 9.5x. In the paper's pipeline: The analysis included only productive rearrangements exported from the immunoSEQ Analyzer platform, and clonality was assessed using the 500 most abundant clones. To quantify how much repertoires overlapped between populations, both the Morisita-Horn similarity index and the Jaccard index were used. In about 6 cancer patients, Morisita-Horn similarity was measured between the TCR repertoires of CD8 T-cell subsets. TCRdb's version of the immuneACCESS table is confined to in-frame rearrangements and falls short of the full clone set. An unresolved V gene accounts for under half of the shortfall where checked; the remainder is of unknown origin. V, J and clone size reflect that table, while D and trimming were determined from the DNA. Recorded for this sample are 1,500 to 2,000 clones; around 70% of them occurred a single time. 30% to 45% of the sample belongs to the ten largest clones.

This sample was taken from a study of CD39 and CD103 CD8 tumor-infiltrating T cells (dated by TCRdb to 2017 to 2018). With regard to the full study: Repertoire comparisons were shown for an HPV-positive HNSCC, an HPV-negative HNSCC, an ovarian cancer and a melanoma patient. Deep sequencing of TCRbeta CDR3 was used to compare the repertoires of CD8 TIL subsets, defined by CD103 and CD39, with those of peripheral memory CD8 T cells.

At the time of sample collection the patients were not on therapy, although prior treatments varied from chemotherapy, radiotherapy, surgery and immunotherapy to no treatment. After thawing, cells were enriched for T lymphocytes using a negative-selection kit, with EpCAM beads added for tumor-infiltrating lymphocytes. CD8 TIL subsets were FACS-sorted as CD3+CD4-CD8+CD45RA- cells split by CD39 and CD103 expression into DN, SP and DP. After mincing, tumor specimens underwent a 1 h digestion with hyaluronidase, collagenase and DNase, and were then filtered, enriched by Ficoll and cryopreserved. On a FACSAria II, each population was sorted to more than 97% purity, and the resulting cell pellets were frozen for TCR sequencing with no culture step. The germline V gene (reference sequence) sets CDR1 to SGHNT and CDR2 to YYREEE. The CDR3 contains 14 residues, cysteine and phenylalanine counted. Of the read, only the CDR3 DNA is kept; its 42 bases are in frame from base 1. Trimming takes 2 bases from V and 2 bases from J, and the germline ends sit 10 bases apart.

Results and caveats for the whole study, not just this receptor: DP CD8 TILs appeared more oligoclonal than DN and SP CD8 TILs and blood memory CD8 T cells, with top 30 clonotypes covering about 55-86%. DP TIL clonotypes were rarely found in blood or uninvolved lymph node, whereas DN TIL clonotypes largely overlapped peripheral memory CD8 repertoires.

This TCR was sampled from a human donor with head and neck squamous cell carcinoma. Sample: CD39- CD103- CD8+ T cells sorted from the tumor. Read against the paper, the sample's cell subset or site label means: CD103-CD39- double-negative CD45RA- CD8 T cells. The rearranged chain carries TRBV5-4 and TRBJ1-2; no confident D gene assignment can be made. The CDR3 region reads CASSFIGGNYGYTF. In nucleotides, the sequence is TGTGCCAGCAGCTTCATAGGCGGGAACTATGGCTACACCTTC.